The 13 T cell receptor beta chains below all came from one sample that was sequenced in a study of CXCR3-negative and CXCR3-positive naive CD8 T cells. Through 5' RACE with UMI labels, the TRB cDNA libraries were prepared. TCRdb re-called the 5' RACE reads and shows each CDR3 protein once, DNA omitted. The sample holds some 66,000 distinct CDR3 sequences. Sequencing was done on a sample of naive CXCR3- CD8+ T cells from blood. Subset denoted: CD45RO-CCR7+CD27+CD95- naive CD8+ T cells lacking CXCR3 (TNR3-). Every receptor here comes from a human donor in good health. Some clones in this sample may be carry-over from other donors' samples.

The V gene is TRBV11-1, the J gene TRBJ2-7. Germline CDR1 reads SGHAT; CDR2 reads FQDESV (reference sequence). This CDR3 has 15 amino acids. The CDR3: CASSLVIAVDGEQYF. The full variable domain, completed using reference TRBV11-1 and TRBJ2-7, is EAEVAQSPRYKITEKSQAVAFWCDPISGHATLYWYRQILGQGPELLVQFQDESVVDDSQLPKDRFSAERLKGVDSTLKIQPAELGDSAMYLCASSLVIAVDGEQYFGPGTRLTVT.

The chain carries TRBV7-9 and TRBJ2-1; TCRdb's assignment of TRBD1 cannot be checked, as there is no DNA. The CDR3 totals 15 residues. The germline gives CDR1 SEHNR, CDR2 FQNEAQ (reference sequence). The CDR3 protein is CASSLAGQGSNEQFF.

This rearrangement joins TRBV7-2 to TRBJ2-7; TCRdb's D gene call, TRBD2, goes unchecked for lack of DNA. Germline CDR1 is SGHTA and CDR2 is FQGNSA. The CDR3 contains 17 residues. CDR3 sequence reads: CASSVLAGGYSSYEQYF.

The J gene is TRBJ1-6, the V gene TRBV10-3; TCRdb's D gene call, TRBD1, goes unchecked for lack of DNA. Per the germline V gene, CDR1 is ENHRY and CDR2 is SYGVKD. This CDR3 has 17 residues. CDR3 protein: CAISDPGQGSYNSPLHF.

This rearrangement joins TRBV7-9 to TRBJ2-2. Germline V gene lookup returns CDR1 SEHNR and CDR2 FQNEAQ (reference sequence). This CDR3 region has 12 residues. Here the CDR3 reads CASSLATGELFF.

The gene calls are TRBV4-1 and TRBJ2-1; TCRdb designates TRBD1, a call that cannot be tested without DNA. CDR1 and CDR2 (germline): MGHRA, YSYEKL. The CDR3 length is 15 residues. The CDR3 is CASSQDPGVSDEQLF.

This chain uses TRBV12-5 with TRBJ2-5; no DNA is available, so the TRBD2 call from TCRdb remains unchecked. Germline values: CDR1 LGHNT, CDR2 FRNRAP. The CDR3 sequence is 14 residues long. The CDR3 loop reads CASAGGLAVQTQYF. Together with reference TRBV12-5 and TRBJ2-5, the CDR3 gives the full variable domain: DARVTQTPRHKVTEMGQEVTMRCQPILGHNTVFWYRQTMMQGLELLAYFRNRAPLDDSGMPKDRFSAEMPDATLATLKIQPSEPRDSAVYFCASAGGLAVQTQYFGPGTRLLVL.

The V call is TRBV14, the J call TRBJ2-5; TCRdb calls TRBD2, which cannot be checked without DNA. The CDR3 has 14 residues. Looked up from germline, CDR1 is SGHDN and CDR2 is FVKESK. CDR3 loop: CASSKREGAETQYF.

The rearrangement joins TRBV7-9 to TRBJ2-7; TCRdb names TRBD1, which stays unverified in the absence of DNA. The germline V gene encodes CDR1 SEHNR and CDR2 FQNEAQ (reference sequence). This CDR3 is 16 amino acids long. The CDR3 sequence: CASSLVSGASSYEQYF. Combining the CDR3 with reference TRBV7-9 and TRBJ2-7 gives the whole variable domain DTGVSQNPRHKITKRGQNVTFRCDPISEHNRLYWYRQTLGQGPEFLTYFQNEAQLEKSRLLSDRFSAERPKGSFSTLEIQRTEQGDSAMYLCASSLVSGASSYEQYFGPGTRLTVT.

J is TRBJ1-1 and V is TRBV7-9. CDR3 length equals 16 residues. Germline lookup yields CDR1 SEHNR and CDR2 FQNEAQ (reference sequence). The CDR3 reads CASSLLGGGEDTEAFF.

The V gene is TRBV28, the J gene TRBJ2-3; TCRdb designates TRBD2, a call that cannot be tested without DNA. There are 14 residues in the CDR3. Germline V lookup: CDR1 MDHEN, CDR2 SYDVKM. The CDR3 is CASSLGPRVDTQYF.

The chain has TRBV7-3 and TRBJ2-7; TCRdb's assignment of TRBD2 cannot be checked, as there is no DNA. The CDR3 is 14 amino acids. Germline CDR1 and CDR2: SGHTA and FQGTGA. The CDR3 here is CASSLIAGTTEQYF.

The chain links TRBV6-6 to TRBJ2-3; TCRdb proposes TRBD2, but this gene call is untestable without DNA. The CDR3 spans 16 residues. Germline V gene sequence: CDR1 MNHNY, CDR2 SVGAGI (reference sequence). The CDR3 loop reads CASSGGTSGRGDTQYF.